This record looks at one T cell receptor beta chain sequence and its context. Germline lookup yields CDR1 MNHEY and CDR2 SVGAGI. The CDR3 consists of 15 residues. With 6 bases clipped from V and 2 bases from J, the junction kept 5 bases outside the gene matches. This sample stems from a study of blood T cell repertoires in COVID-19. Looking at the study overall: Sites across the United States, Italy and Spain contributed samples from acute and convalescent COVID-19.

Only in-frame clones appear in the TCRdb table, and some are missing; sequencing was by immunoSEQ multiplex PCR. The data show 39,000 or so clones, around 81% seen once. The J gene is TRBJ2-2, the V gene TRBV6-5; 8 positions match TRBD1. The sample comprised peripheral blood. The sequence was obtained from a middle-aged man with active or convalescent COVID-19. This chain's CDR3 is CASSHGQGNTGELFF. The CDR3 region has the DNA TGTGCCAGCAGCCACGGACAGGGAAACACCGGGGAGCTGTTTTTT.